This T cell receptor (beta chain) was identified during a study of cytomegalovirus exposure and HLA in healthy donors. This PCR relied on a set of 60 Vbeta primers and 13 Jbeta primers. Assay used: immunoSEQ multiplex PCR; TCRdb lists only in-frame clones, some missing. The table records fewer than 150,000 clones, around 78% of them present only once. Looked up from germline, CDR1 is SEHNR and CDR2 is FQNEAQ (reference sequence). CDR3 length: 13 residues. Trimming took 5 bases from V and 7 from J, leaving 12 bases between them. The material sequenced was PBMCs. This chain connects TRBV7-9 to TRBJ2-4; D perhaps matches TRBD2 (5 bases). The clonotype comes from a male donor in good health and CMV-seronegative. CDR3 nucleotides: TGTGCCAGCAGCGGGAGTATCGGTAACATTCAGTACTTC. It yields the protein CASSGSIGNIQYF. The entire variable domain, with the rest obtained from reference TRBV7-9 and TRBJ2-4, is as follows: DTGVSQNPRHKITKRGQNVTFRCDPISEHNRLYWYRQTLGQGPEFLTYFQNEAQLEKSRLLSDRFSAERPKGSFSTLEIQRTEQGDSAMYLCASSGSIGNIQYFGAGTRLSVL.